The rows below give T cell receptor beta chains drawn from one sample of a study of blood T cell repertoires in COVID-19. Libraries were prepared by immunoSEQ multiplex PCR; TCRdb keeps only in-frame clonotypes and omits some of them. The table shows tens of thousands of clones, with 84% occurring only once. The sequenced sample was peripheral blood. Source of these receptors: a man aged 50 to 59 with acute or convalescent COVID-19. CDR3s include the opening cysteine and the closing phenylalanine or tryptophan. Each record gives: D gene, V gene, J gene, CDR3 DNA, CDR3 protein. The D gene is left open where the match is weak.

>-|TRBV4-1|TRBJ1-2
TGCGCCAGCACCCCGACAGCTAACTATGGCTACACCTTC
CASTPTANYGYTF
>TRBD1|TRBV3-1/TRBV3-2|TRBJ2-7
TGTGCCAGCAGCCCGAACAGGGGGAACTCCTACGAGCAGTACTTC
CASSPNRGNSYEQYF
>-|TRBV27|TRBJ1-2
TGTGCCAGCAGTTTCGTCTTTTCGGCAGGGACAAATGGCTACACCTTC
CASSFVFSAGTNGYTF
>-|TRBV5-4|TRBJ1-2
TGTGCCAGCAGCTTGGGAGGAGGGATGGGCACCTTC
CASSLGGGMGTF
>-|TRBV27|TRBJ1-5
TGTGCCAGCAGTCCCTCTTTCGGCAATCAGCCCCAGCATTTT
CASSPSFGNQPQHF
>TRBD1|TRBV10-3|TRBJ2-1
TGTGCCATCAGTGAGGTCCCAGGGGGCGGTGAGCAGTTCTTC
CAISEVPGGGEQFF
>TRBD1|TRBV28|TRBJ1-5
TGTGCCAGCAGAACACAGGGGGCGCCGGGCAATCAGCCCCAGCATTTT
CASRTQGAPGNQPQHF
>TRBD1|TRBV6-9|TRBJ1-1
TGTGCCAGCAGTTCTACTTCGGACAGGACTGAAGCTTTCTTT
CASSSTSDRTEAFF
>TRBD2|TRBV5-4|TRBJ2-7
TGTGCCAGCAGCTCGGGGACTAGCGGGAGTTACGAGCAGTACTTC
CASSSGTSGSYEQYF
>-|TRBV11-3|TRBJ1-3
TGTGCCAGCAGCTTATTTCTTGGAAACACCATATATTTT
CASSLFLGNTIYF
>TRBD2|TRBV3-1/TRBV3-2|TRBJ2-4
TGTGCCAGCAGCCAACGGACTAGCGGGGGTTCCAGCATTCAGTACTTC
CASSQRTSGGSSIQYF